These 9 T cell receptor beta chains came from one sample sequenced in a study of radiation and T cells in renal cell carcinoma. Some clones are missing from TCRdb's copy, which holds only in-frame ones; the method was immunoSEQ multiplex PCR. The table lists about 78,000 clones, about 89% of them singletons, with 5% to 7.5% in the top ten. Documented time point: blood 4 weeks post-SBRT, at nephrectomy. Treatment reported: 15 Gy SBRT to primary tumor, nephrectomy 4 weeks later. The sequencing used blood, collected from a patient whose treatment included radiotherapy and nephrectomy. Receptors were obtained from a woman aged 65 to 85 with renal cell carcinoma.

The chain carries TRBV30 and TRBJ2-7; D tentatively fits TRBD1 or TRBD2 (5 bases each). Germline loops: CDR1 GTSNPN, CDR2 SVGIG (reference sequence). The CDR3 covers 12 residues. V dropped 8 bases and J dropped 2 bases, with 13 bases sitting between them. The CDR3: CALQEGTYEQYF. DNA for the CDR3: TGTGCCCTACAAGAGGGGACCTACGAGCAGTACTTC.

The CDR3 spells CASSVELRERNNEQFF. CDR3 nucleotides: TGTGCCAGCAGCGTAGAATTGAGGGAAAGGAACAATGAGCAGTTCTTC. V usage is TRBV9 and J usage is TRBJ2-1; TRBD2 might be the D (5 bases). Per germline, CDR1 SGDLS and CDR2 YYNGEE. This CDR3 is built from 16 residues. V was clipped by 0 bases and J by 5 bases, with 15 bases between them.

The chain links TRBV27 to TRBJ2-3, with 8 nucleotides matching TRBD2. The CDR3 extends over 16 amino acids. V trimming: 6 bases; J trimming: 1 base; junction bases outside the gene matches: 9. CDR1 and CDR2 (germline): MNHEY, SMNVEV (reference sequence). The chain's CDR3 is CASRRSAGARTDTQYF. The CDR3, as DNA: TGTGCCAGCAGGAGATCAGCGGGGGCCCGCACAGATACGCAGTATTTT.

This rearrangement joins TRBV10-1 to TRBJ1-6, with D hard to call. The CDR3 extends over 18 amino acids. Trimming cost V 10 bases and J 0 bases, with 22 bases left between them. The V gene's germline CDR1 is WNHNN and CDR2 SYGVQD (reference sequence). The CDR3 reads CAKNGDGSIDSYNSPLHF. In nucleotides, the CDR3 is TGCGCCAAAAATGGGGATGGGTCGATAGACTCCTATAATTCACCCCTCCACTTT.

The gene calls are TRBV5-1 and TRBJ2-5; D is perhaps TRBD2 (6 bases). Germline CDR1 and CDR2: SGHRS and YFSETQ. The CDR3 runs to 13 residues. With 2 bases removed from V and 4 bases from J, the gap between germline ends came to 9 bases. The CDR3 nucleotides read TGCGCCAGCAGCTTCGTGGGAGGAGAGACCCAGTACTTC. It translates to CASSFVGGETQYF.

The V and J genes are TRBV5-1 and TRBJ2-5; D remains unclear. The germline V and J ends were trimmed by 5 bases and 1 base, with 15 bases remaining between them. This CDR3 comprises 15 residues. Germline V CDR1 and CDR2: SGHRS, YFSETQ. This CDR3 is CASRIRARTQETQYF. The CDR3 region has the DNA TGCGCCAGCAGGATAAGGGCCCGAACCCAAGAGACCCAGTACTTC.

The rearrangement uses TRBV14 and TRBJ2-7; D may be TRBD1 or TRBD2 (6 bases each). The V and J ends lost 2 bases and 2 bases respectively, with 16 bases between them. The CDR3 loop spans 16 amino acids. Germline V lookup: CDR1 SGHDN, CDR2 FVKESK. The CDR3 coding sequence is TGTGCCAGCAGCCAACGGGGGCAGGGGAAGGCCTACGAGCAGTACTTC. As protein: CASSQRGQGKAYEQYF.

The chain's CDR3 is CASSRNDRGNQPQHF. The CDR3 coding sequence is TGTGCCAGTTCCCGGAACGACAGGGGCAATCAGCCCCAGCATTTT. The rearrangement uses TRBV6-5 and TRBJ1-5, with 7 bases matching TRBD1. Germline V lookup: CDR1 MNHEY, CDR2 SVGAGI. The CDR3 spans 15 residues. V lost 9 bases, J lost 2 bases, and 10 bases stayed unmatched.

This clone was found a few times. This chain uses TRBV5-4 with TRBJ1-1; D is uncertain. V was clipped by 2 bases and J by 1 base, with 9 bases between them. This CDR3 spans 14 amino acids. Germline V gives CDR1 SGHNT, CDR2 YYREEE (reference sequence). CDR3 sequence: CASSLPDGNTEAFF. CDR3 sequence (DNA): TGTGCCAGCAGCTTACCGGACGGGAACACTGAAGCTTTCTTT.